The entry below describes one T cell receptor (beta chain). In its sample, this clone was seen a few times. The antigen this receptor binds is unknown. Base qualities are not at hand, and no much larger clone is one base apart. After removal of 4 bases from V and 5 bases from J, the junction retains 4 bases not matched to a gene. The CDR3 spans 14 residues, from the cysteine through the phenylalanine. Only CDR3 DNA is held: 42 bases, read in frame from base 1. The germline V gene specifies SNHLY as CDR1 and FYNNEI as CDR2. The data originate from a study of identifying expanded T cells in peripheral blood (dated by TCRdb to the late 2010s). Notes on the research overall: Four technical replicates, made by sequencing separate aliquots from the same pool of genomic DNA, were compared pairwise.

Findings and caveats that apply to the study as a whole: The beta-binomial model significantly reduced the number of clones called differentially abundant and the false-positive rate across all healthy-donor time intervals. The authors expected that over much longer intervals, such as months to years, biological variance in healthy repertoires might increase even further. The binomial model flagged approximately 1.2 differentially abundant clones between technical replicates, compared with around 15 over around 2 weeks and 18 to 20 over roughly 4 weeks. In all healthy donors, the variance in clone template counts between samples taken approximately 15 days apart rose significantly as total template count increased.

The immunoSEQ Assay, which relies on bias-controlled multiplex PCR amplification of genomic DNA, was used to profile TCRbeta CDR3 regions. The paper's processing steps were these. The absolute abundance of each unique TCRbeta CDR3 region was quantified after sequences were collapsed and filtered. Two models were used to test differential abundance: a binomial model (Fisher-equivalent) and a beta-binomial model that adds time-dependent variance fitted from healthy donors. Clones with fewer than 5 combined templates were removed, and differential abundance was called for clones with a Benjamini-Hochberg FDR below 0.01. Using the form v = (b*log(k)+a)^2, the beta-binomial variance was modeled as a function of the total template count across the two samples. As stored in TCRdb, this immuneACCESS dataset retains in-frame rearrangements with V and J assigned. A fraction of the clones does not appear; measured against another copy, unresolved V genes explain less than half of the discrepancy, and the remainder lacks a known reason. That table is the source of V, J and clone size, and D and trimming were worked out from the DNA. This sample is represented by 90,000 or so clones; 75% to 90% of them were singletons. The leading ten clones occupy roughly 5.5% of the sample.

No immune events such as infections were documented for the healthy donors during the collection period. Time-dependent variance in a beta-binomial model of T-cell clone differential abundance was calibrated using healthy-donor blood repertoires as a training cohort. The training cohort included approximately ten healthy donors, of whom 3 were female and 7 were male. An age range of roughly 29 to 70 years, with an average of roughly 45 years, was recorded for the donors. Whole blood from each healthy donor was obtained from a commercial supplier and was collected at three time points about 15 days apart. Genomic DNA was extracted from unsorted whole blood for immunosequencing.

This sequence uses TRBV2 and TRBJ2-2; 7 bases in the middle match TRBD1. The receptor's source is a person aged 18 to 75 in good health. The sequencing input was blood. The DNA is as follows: TGTGCCAGCAGTGGACAGGGTTGGACCGGGGAGCTGTTTTTT. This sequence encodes CASSGQGWTGELFF.